This T cell receptor beta chain came from a study of blood T cell repertoires in COVID-19. Study-wide context: T cells, B-cell-depleted T cells, or PBMCs provided the cDNA or gDNA that served as material.

V was pared by 5 bases and J by 5 bases, with 1 base of the junction left unmatched. The CDR3 totals 14 residues. The germline V gene encodes CDR1 SGHRS and CDR2 YFSETQ. TCRdb keeps only in-frame clones here, not all; method: immunoSEQ multiplex PCR. This sample has more than 300,000 clones, with about 89% found just once. Followed over time, Seattle patients had been enrolled while infection was active. The chain is built from TRBV5-1 and TRBJ1-6; TRBD1 aligns across 10 bases. The specimen was peripheral blood. This receptor was obtained from a woman in her 30s with COVID-19, enrolled during active disease. This CDR3 reads CASRGTGDNSPLHF. CDR3 nucleotide sequence: TGCGCCAGCAGGGGGACAGGGGATAATTCACCCCTCCACTTT.